These T cell receptor beta chains were read from a single sample in a study of OX40 agonist ivuxolimab in advanced cancers. Generated by immunoSEQ multiplex PCR, the TCRdb table keeps only in-frame clones and is missing some. The table lists 30,000 to 45,000 clones, about 89% of them singletons. The starting material was CD4+ or CD8+ T cells sorted from blood, obtained in a trial of the OX40 agonist ivuxolimab. The receptors here all came from an adult with an advanced solid tumor such as melanoma, head and neck, liver or kidney cancer. The CDR3 runs from the conserved cysteine through the conserved F or W. A D gene is named only where the DNA matches it firmly. Size is omitted from some rows. Given values are once, few, many or a class for expanded clones.

clone size,J gene,D gene,V gene,CDR3 protein,CDR3 DNA
.,TRBJ1-2,.,TRBV28,CASRQTVSYGYTF,TGTGCCAGCAGACAGACAGTTTCCTATGGCTACACCTTC
.,TRBJ1-1,.,TRBV6-1,CASSATGTHLPTVFF,TGTGCCAGCAGTGCCACAGGGACCCACCTTCCTACGGTTTTCTTT
.,TRBJ2-7,.,TRBV7-6,CASSALLGPTLHYEQYF,TGTGCCAGCAGCGCCCTCCTGGGACCGACCCTCCACTACGAGCAGTACTTC
.,TRBJ2-5,TRBD1,TRBV7-9,CASAGTGGETQYF,TGTGCCAGCGCCGGGACAGGGGGTGAGACCCAGTACTTC
.,TRBJ1-4,.,TRBV5-1,CASSLGQRAKLFF,TGCGCCAGCAGCTTGGGACAGCGGGCAAAACTGTTTTTT
.,TRBJ1-5,.,TRBV15,CATSRGGSRGNQPQHF,TGTGCCACCAGCAGAGGAGGCTCTAGGGGCAATCAGCCCCAGCATTTT
once,TRBJ2-2,.,TRBV6-5,CASSYVVSGTGELFF,TGTGCCAGCAGTTACGTTGTGTCAGGAACCGGGGAGCTGTTTTTT
.,TRBJ2-7,.,TRBV7-9,CASSRTASYEQYF,TGTGCCAGCAGTCGGACGGCCTCCTACGAGCAGTACTTC
.,TRBJ1-2,.,TRBV6-1,CASSEAGGFYGYTF,TGTGCCAGCAGTGAAGCGGGCGGATTCTATGGCTACACCTTC
few,TRBJ2-6,TRBD1,TRBV18,CASSEGQPNSGANVLTF,TGTGCCAGCTCAGAGGGACAGCCTAACTCTGGGGCCAACGTCCTGACTTTC
few,TRBJ2-7,TRBD2,TRBV7-1,CASSPRTSGGASSYEQYF,TGTGCCAGCAGCCCCCGGACTAGCGGGGGGGCCAGCTCCTACGAGCAGTACTTC
.,TRBJ2-1,TRBD2,TRBV4-1,CASSQLRRLAGDGEQFF,TGCGCCAGCAGCCAACTCCGTAGACTAGCGGGAGATGGTGAGCAGTTCTTC
few,TRBJ1-2,.,TRBV9,CASSVDSGPGGYTF,TGTGCCAGCAGCGTAGATTCAGGGCCTGGGGGCTACACCTTC
.,TRBJ2-1,.,TRBV19,CASSFGADNEQFF,TGTGCCAGTAGTTTTGGTGCAGACAATGAGCAGTTCTTC
.,TRBJ1-3,.,TRBV9,CASSGGVTSGNTIYF,TGTGCCAGCAGCGGAGGGGTTACCTCTGGAAACACCATATATTTT
.,TRBJ2-5,TRBD2,TRBV2,CASGSRLAGEETQYF,TGTGCCAGCGGAAGTCGACTAGCGGGGGAAGAGACCCAGTACTTC
.,TRBJ2-5,TRBD2,TRBV19,CASTKSGREGRETQYF,TGTGCCAGTACCAAGTCCGGGCGGGAGGGCCGAGAGACCCAGTACTTC
.,TRBJ1-1,.,TRBV7-3,CASSQQGNTEAFF,TGTGCCAGCAGCCAGCAGGGGAACACTGAAGCTTTCTTT
.,TRBJ1-1,.,TRBV6-1,CASSELRAEAFF,TGTGCCAGCAGTGAATTGAGGGCTGAAGCTTTCTTT
.,TRBJ1-1,.,TRBV6-1,CASSPSRGGRTEAFF,TGTGCCAGCAGTCCCTCTCGGGGGGGGCGGACTGAAGCTTTCTTT
.,TRBJ2-1,TRBD2,TRBV6-5,CASRGLAGLNEQFF,TGTGCCAGCAGGGGACTAGCGGGGCTCAATGAGCAGTTCTTC
.,TRBJ2-5,.,TRBV11-2,CASSLTRQETQYF,TGTGCCAGCAGCTTAACTAGGCAAGAGACCCAGTACTTC
.,TRBJ2-7,TRBD2,TRBV9,CASSAGTSGYYEQYF,TGTGCCAGCAGCGCCGGGACTAGCGGTTACTACGAGCAGTACTTC
.,TRBJ2-2,.,TRBV2,CASSPSGFTGELFF,TGTGCCAGCAGTCCCTCAGGGTTCACCGGGGAGCTGTTTTTT
.,TRBJ2-7,.,TRBV5-1,CASSPLDEGSSYEQYF,TGCGCCAGCAGCCCCCTAGATGAGGGGAGCTCCTACGAGCAGTACTTC
.,TRBJ2-5,.,TRBV7-3,CASSSNGGGETQYF,TGTGCCAGCAGCTCTAATGGAGGGGGAGAGACCCAGTACTTC
.,TRBJ1-5,.,TRBV6-1,CASSPQFDQPQHF,TGTGCCAGCAGTCCCCAGTTCGATCAGCCCCAGCATTTT
.,TRBJ1-1,.,TRBV6-5,CASRPPTGSGEAFF,TGTGCCAGCAGACCACCCACAGGGTCGGGTGAAGCTTTCTTT
.,TRBJ2-5,.,TRBV19,CASSPQGEAVETQYF,TGTGCCAGTAGTCCACAGGGTGAGGCGGTTGAGACCCAGTACTTC
few,TRBJ1-5,.,TRBV29-1,CSVGGWSTNQPQHF,TGCAGCGTCGGGGGCTGGTCCACGAATCAGCCCCAGCATTTT
.,TRBJ2-3,.,TRBV7-7,CASSPRRADTQYF,TGTGCCAGCAGCCCACGCAGGGCAGATACGCAGTATTTT
.,TRBJ2-5,TRBD2,TRBV4-1,CASSQDRSSGSATQYF,TGCGCCAGCAGCCAAGATAGGTCTAGCGGGAGTGCGACCCAGTACTTC
.,TRBJ2-7,.,TRBV18,CASSPSTPYEQYF,TGTGCCAGCTCACCATCCACCCCCTACGAGCAGTACTTC
.,TRBJ2-5,TRBD1,TRBV6-1,CASSASGTEGWETQYF,TGTGCCAGCAGTGCCTCCGGGACAGAGGGATGGGAGACCCAGTACTTC
.,TRBJ1-2,TRBD1,TRBV6-1,CASSEAQGGRNYGYTF,TGTGCCAGCAGTGAAGCGCAGGGGGGGCGCAACTATGGCTACACCTTC
.,TRBJ1-4,TRBD1,TRBV4-1,CASSQAQGGDEKLFF,TGCGCCAGCAGCCAGGCACAGGGGGGAGATGAAAAACTGTTTTTT
.,TRBJ2-5,.,TRBV7-2,CASSKGGASRETQYF,TGTGCCAGCAGCAAAGGGGGGGCTAGCCGGGAGACCCAGTACTTC
.,TRBJ2-7,.,TRBV19,CASSNPGPYEQYF,TGTGCCAGTAGTAATCCAGGGCCCTACGAGCAGTACTTC
.,TRBJ1-4,.,TRBV6-1,CASSEPRTVLYEKLFF,TGTGCCAGCAGTGAACCCAGGACAGTCTTATATGAAAAACTGTTTTTT
.,TRBJ2-3,TRBD2,TRBV6-6,CASSFLAGPPTDTQYF,TGTGCCAGCAGTTTTCTAGCGGGGCCCCCCACAGATACGCAGTATTTT
.,TRBJ2-3,.,TRBV7-2,CASSSLDTQYF,TGTGCCAGCAGCTCCCTAGATACGCAGTATTTT
.,TRBJ1-2,.,TRBV6-1,CASSETGDYGYTF,TGTGCCAGCAGTGAAACGGGAGACTATGGCTACACCTTC
once,TRBJ2-2,.,TRBV5-4,CASFEAGELFF,TGTGCCAGCTTTGAGGCTGGGGAGCTGTTTTTT
.,TRBJ1-6,.,TRBV4-2,CASSQGGYNSPLHF,TGTGCCAGCAGCCAAGGGGGTTATAATTCACCCCTCCACTTT
.,TRBJ2-5,.,TRBV9,CASSVIDGETQYF,TGTGCCAGCAGCGTAATCGACGGAGAGACCCAGTACTTC